Sequencing of this TCR beta chain was carried out in a study of blood T cell repertoires in COVID-19. As for the study in general: COVID-19 samples collected from the United States, Italy and Spain covered acute and convalescent phases. Sources were T cells, B-cell-depleted T cells, or PBMCs; the material itself was cDNA or gDNA.

Per the authors' pipeline: Using reference gene primer amplification, nucleated cell counts were estimated. Assay: immunoSEQ multiplex PCR; the TCRdb copy retains only in-frame clones and omits some. V, J and clone size were drawn from that table, and D and trimming were deduced from the DNA. The sample includes roughly 74,000 clones, about four fifths of them seen just once. Per germline, CDR1 MDHEN and CDR2 SYDVKM. V was clipped by 10 bases and J by 8 bases; unmatched bases: 11. The CDR3 extends over 14 amino acids. The chain employs TRBV28 and TRBJ2-1; 10 bases align to TRBD2. The specimen was peripheral blood. The clonotype was recovered from a man aged 65-85 years with acute or convalescent COVID-19. DNA for the CDR3: TGTGCCACTAGAGCAGCGGGAGGGGGGCATGAGCAGTTCTTC. The encoded protein is CATRAAGGGHEQFF.